This entry concerns a single T cell receptor (beta chain). This record belongs to a study of T cells after yellow fever vaccination. Across the whole study: SMART-Seq v4 Ultra Low Input prepared libraries from low-cell fractions.

Template-switching 5'RACE yielded the TCR cDNA; a universal primer site and UMIs were added in the process. TCRdb redid the calling of the 5' RACE reads with MiXCR, one entry per CDR3 protein. The table includes about 300,000 distinct CDR3 sequences, approximately 3.9% detected once. The CDR3 has 13 amino acids. Germline V gives CDR1 SQVTM, CDR2 ANQGSEA. The ends were cut back, 3 bases at V and 1 base at J, with 6 bases in the middle. The clonotype was recovered from a young man who received the YFV17D yellow fever vaccine. The specimen was PBMCs, collected 5 days after the yellow fever booster vaccination. V is TRBV29-1 and J is TRBJ2-2, with D unclear. This CDR3 is CSVDVENTGELFF. The CDR3 coding sequence is TGCAGCGTTGATGTTGAGAACACCGGGGAGCTGTTTTTT.